This T cell receptor beta chain was retrieved from a study of spatial heterogeneity in lung cancer. Study-level information: A unique TCR and UMI combination showed up more than ten times in raw reads, on average. Study conclusions and caveats: Compared with follow-up, resection was when ubiquitous expanded tumor TCRs appeared in blood more.

The V gene's germline CDR1 is DFQATT and CDR2 SNEGSKA (reference sequence). The CDR3 sequence is 15 residues long. V lost 1 base and J lost 0, with 7 bases in between. Unique molecular identifiers tagged every individual TCR cDNA molecule. MiXCR, applied by TCRdb to the 5' RACE reads, yields one record per CDR3 protein. Found here are some 44,000 distinct CDR3 sequences, approximately 13% of them singletons; the top ten hold around three fifths. Time point denoted: sample taken at primary tumor resection. Unsorted whole RNA from tumor, nontumor lung or frozen PBMC underwent sequencing. Remarks on this clonotype: The antigen is not known.

Material: PBMCs, obtained at surgery. The chain recombines TRBV20-1 with TRBJ1-6, with D possibly TRBD1 on 5 matching bases. The source is a male donor with early-stage non-small cell lung cancer. DNA for the CDR3: TGCAGTGCTAGAGGGGGGGGCTCCTATAATTCACCCCTCCACTTT. Translated: CSARGGGSYNSPLHF.